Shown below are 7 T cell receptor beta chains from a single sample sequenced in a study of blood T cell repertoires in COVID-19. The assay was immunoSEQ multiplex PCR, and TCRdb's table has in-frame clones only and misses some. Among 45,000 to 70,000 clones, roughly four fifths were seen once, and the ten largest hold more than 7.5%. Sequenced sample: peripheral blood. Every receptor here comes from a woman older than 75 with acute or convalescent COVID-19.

The CDR3 spells CASSPGTATNTGELFF. The CDR3 DNA sequence: TGTGCCAGCAGCCCAGGTACAGCAACGAACACCGGGGAGCTGTTTTTT. J is TRBJ2-2 and V is TRBV3-1 (or the pseudogene TRBV3-2); no reliable D call. This CDR3 comprises 16 residues. V was pared by 4 bases and J by 0 bases, with 12 bases between. CDR1 LGHDT and CDR2 YNNKEL come from the germline V gene (reference sequence).

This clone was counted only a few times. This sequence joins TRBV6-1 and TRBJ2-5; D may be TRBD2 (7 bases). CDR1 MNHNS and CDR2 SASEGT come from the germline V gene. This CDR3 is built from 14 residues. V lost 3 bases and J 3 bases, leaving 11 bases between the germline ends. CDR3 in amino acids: CASSERGREETQYF. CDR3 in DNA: TGTGCCAGCAGTGAGCGGGGGCGCGAAGAGACCCAGTACTTC.

The chain's CDR3 is CASSLAGTSGRKTQYF. DNA for the CDR3: TGTGCCAGCAGCTTAGCCGGGACTAGCGGGAGGAAGACCCAGTACTTC. V is TRBV7-2 and J is TRBJ2-5; 15 bases line up with TRBD2. This CDR3 comprises 16 residues. Losses at the gene ends were 0 bases for V and 6 bases for J; bases not matched to a gene: 2. From germline, CDR1 is SGHTA and CDR2 FQGNSA.

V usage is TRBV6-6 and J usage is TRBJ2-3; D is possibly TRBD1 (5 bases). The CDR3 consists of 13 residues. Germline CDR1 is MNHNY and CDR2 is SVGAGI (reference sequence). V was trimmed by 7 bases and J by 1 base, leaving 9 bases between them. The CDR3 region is CASNQQGTDTQYF. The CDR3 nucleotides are TGTGCCAGCAACCAACAGGGCACAGATACGCAGTATTTT.

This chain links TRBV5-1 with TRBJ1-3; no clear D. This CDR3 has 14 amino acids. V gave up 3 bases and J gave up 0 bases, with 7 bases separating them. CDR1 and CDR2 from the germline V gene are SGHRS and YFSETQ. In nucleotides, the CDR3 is TGCGCCAGCAGCTCCCGGTCCTCTGGAAACACCATATATTTT. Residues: CASSSRSSGNTIYF.

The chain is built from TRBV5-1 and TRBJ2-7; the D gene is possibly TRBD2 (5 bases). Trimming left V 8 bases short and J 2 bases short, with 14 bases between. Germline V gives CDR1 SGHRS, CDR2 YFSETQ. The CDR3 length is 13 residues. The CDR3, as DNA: TGCGCCAGTTCGAGGGCCGGGGCCTACGAGCAGTACTTC. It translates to CASSRAGAYEQYF. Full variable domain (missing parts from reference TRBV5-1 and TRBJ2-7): KAGVTQTPRYLIKTRGQQVTLSCSPISGHRSVSWYQQTPGQGLQFLFEYFSETQRNKGNFPGRFSGRQFSNSRSEMNVSTLELGDSALYLCASSRAGAYEQYFGPGTRLTVT.

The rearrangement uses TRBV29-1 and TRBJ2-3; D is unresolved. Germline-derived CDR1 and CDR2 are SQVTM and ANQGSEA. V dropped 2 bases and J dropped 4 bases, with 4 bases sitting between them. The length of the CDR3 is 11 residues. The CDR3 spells CSVERSDTQYF. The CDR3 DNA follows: TGCAGCGTTGAACGGTCAGATACGCAGTATTTT.